The following is a T cell receptor beta chain sequence with its context. The data stem from a study of OX40 agonist ivuxolimab in advanced cancers. Study summary: Patients were 82.7% male with ages about 20 to 79, mean roughly 64.

Assay used: immunoSEQ multiplex PCR; TCRdb lists only in-frame clones, some missing. The table has 55,000 to 75,000 clones, approximately 80% seen once. The input for sequencing was CD4+ or CD8+ T cells sorted from blood, taken in a trial of the OX40 agonist ivuxolimab. The TCR was taken from an adult with an advanced solid tumor such as melanoma, head and neck, liver or kidney cancer.

CDR3 in amino acids: CASSKPGLAGINEQFF. As DNA, the CDR3 is TGTGCCAGCAGCAAGCCGGGGCTAGCGGGGATCAATGAGCAGTTCTTC. The chain carries TRBV14 and TRBJ2-1; 9 positions agree with TRBD2. CDR1 and CDR2 (germline): SGHDN, FVKESK. After removal of 5 bases from V and 6 bases from J, the junction contained 11 bases not matched to a gene. The CDR3 length is 16 residues.